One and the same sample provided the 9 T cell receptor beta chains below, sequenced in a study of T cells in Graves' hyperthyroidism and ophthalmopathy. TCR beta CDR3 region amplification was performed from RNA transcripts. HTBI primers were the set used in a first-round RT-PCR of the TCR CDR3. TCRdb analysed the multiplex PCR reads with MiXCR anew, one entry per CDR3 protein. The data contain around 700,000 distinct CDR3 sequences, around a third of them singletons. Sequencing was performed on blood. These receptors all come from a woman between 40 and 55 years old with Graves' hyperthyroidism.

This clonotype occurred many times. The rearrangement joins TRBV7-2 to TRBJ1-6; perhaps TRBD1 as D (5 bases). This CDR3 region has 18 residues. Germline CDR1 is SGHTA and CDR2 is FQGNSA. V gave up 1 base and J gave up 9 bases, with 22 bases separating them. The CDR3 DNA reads TGTGCCAGCAGCTTAGACGGGACCTCGGACCGGGCAGGTTCACCCCTCCACTTT. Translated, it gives CASSLDGTSDRAGSPLHF.

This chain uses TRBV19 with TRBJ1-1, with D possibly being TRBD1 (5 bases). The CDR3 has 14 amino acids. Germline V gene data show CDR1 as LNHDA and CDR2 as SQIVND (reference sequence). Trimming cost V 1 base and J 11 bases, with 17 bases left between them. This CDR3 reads CASSIVGTSRTAFF. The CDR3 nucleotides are TGTGCCAGTAGTATAGTGGGGACGAGTAGAACGGCTTTCTTT.

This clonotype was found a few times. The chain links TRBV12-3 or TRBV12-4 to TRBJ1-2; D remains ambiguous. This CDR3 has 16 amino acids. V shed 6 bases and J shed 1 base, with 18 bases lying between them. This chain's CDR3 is CASSPVSGPNNYGYTF. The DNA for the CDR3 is TGTGCCAGCAGCCCGGTTAGTGGGCCTAATAACTATGGCTACACCTTC.

CDR3 in amino acids: CASSLAVGTGDEKLFF. The CDR3 region has the DNA TGTGCCAGCAGCTTAGCGGTCGGGACAGGTGATGAAAAACTGTTTTTT. This chain uses TRBV7-2 with TRBJ1-4; 8 bases line up with TRBD1. Germline trimming cut 0 bases from V and 6 bases from J; bases unmatched to any gene: 6. The CDR3 totals 16 residues. Germline CDR1 reads SGHTA; CDR2 reads FQGNSA.

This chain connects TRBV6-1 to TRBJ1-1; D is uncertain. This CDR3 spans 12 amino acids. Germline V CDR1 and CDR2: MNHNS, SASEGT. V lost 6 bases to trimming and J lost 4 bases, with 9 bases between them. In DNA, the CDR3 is TGTGCCAGCAGGGAGGGCGCCACTGAAGCTTTCTTT. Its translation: CASREGATEAFF.

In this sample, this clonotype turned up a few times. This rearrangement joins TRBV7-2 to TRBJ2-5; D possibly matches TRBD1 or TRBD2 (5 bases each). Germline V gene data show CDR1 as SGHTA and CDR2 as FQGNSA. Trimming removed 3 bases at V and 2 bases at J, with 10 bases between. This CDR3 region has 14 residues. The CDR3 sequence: CASSFSEGQETQYF. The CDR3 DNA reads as TGTGCCAGCAGCTTTAGTGAGGGGCAAGAGACCCAGTACTTC.

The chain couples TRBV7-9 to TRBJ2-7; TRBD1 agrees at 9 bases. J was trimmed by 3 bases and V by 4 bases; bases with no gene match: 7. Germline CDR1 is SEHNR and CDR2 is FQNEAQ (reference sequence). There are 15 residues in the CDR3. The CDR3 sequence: CASSSGTGNNYEQYF. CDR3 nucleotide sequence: TGTGCCAGCAGCTCGGGGACAGGGAACAACTACGAGCAGTACTTC.

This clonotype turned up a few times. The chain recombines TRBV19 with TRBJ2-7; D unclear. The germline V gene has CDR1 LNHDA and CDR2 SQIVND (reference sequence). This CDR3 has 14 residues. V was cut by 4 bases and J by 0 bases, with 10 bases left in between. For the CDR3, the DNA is TGTGCCAGTAGTAGGCAGGAAAGCTCCTACGAGCAGTACTTC. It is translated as CASSRQESSYEQYF.

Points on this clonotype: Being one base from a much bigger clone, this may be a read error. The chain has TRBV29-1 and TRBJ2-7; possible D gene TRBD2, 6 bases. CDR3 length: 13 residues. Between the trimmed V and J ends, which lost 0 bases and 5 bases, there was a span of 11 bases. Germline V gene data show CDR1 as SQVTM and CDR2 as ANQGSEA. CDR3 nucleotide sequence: TGCAGCGTTGAAGATCGCGGGACCCACGAGCAGTACTTC. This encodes CSVEDRGTHEQYF.